This TCR beta chain was sequenced in a study of blood T cell repertoires in COVID-19. The assay was immunoSEQ multiplex PCR, and TCRdb's table has in-frame clones only and misses some. The sample carries approximately 210,000 clones, around 86% recorded once. Germline V lookup: CDR1 LGHDT, CDR2 YNNKEL (reference sequence). V dropped 4 bases and J dropped 3; count of bases not matched to a gene: 14. The CDR3 has 19 residues. This clone was observed a single time. The chain couples TRBV3-1 (or the pseudogene TRBV3-2) to TRBJ1-4; 10 positions agree with TRBD1. Sequencing was carried out using peripheral blood. The clonotype comes from a man aged 25 to 45 who had recovered from COVID-19. The CDR3 DNA sequence: TGTGCCAGCAGCCGAAGCCAGGGGACAGGGGCTCTCTCTAATGAAAAACTGTTTTTT. This translates into CASSRSQGTGALSNEKLFF.